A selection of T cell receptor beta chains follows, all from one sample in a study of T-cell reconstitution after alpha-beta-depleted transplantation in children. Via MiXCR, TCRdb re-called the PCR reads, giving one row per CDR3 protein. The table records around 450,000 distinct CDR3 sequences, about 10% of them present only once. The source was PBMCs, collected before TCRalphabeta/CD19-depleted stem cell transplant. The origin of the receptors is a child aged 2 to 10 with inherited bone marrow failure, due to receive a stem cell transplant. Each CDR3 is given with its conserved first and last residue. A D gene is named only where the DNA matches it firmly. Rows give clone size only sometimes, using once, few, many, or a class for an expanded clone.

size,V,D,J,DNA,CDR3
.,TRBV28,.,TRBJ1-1,TGTGCCAGCAGTTTATGGACGGCTGGTAGGACTGAAGCTTTCTTT,CASSLWTAGRTEAFF
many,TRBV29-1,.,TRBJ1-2,TGCAGCGTTGAACAGTACCTTAACTATGGCTACACCTTC,CSVEQYLNYGYTF
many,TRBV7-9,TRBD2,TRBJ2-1,TGTGCCAGCAGCACAACTAGCGGTGAGCAGTTCTTC,CASSTTSGEQFF
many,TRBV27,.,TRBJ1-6,TGTGCCAGCAGCCCCGGTGGCTTCGGCGCGGGTTTCCACTTT,CASSPGGFGAGFHF
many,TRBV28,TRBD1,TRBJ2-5,TGTGCCAGCAGTTTCATCATGGGACAGGGGGTAGAGACCCAGTACTTC,CASSFIMGQGVETQYF
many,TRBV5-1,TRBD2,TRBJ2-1,TGCGCCAGCAGCTTGAGGGTCAGCGGGAGGAGTGATGAGCAGTTCTTC,CASSLRVSGRSDEQFF
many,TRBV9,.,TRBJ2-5,TGTGCCAGCAGCCCTCGGACGGAGGAGACCCAGTACTTC,CASSPRTEETQYF
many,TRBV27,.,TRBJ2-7,TGTGCCACCCAGCTTCAACCGGGACACCCGTGGCAGTACTTC,CATQLQPGHPWQYF
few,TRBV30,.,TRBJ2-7,TGTGCCTGGAGTGTATACGAGCAGTACTTC,CAWSVYEQYF
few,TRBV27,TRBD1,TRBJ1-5,TGTGCCAGCAGTTTAAAACAGGGGATCGGGGATCAGCCCCAGCATTTT,CASSLKQGIGDQPQHF
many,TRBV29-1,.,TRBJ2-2,TGCAGCGTTCGTTATCCCGGCCCGGGGGAGCTGTTTTTT,CSVRYPGPGELFF
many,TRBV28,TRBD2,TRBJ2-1,TGTGCCAGCAGCCCCCCGGGACTAGCGGGAGGGAATGAGCAGTTCTTC,CASSPPGLAGGNEQFF
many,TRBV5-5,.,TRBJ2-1,TGTGCCAGCAGCTTGTGGGGGATCGGGGATGAGCAGTTCTTC,CASSLWGIGDEQFF
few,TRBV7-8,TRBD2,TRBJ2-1,TGTGCCAGCAGCGCCCTACTAGCGGGGAGGTACAATGAGCAGTTCTTC,CASSALLAGRYNEQFF
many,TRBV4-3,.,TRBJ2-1,TGCGCTAGCAGCCAAGATTTTAGCGTGGGCTACAATGAGCAGTTCTTC,CASSQDFSVGYNEQFF
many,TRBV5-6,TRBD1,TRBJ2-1,TGTGCCAGCAGCATTTACAGGGGTTTAACCTACAATGAGCAGTTCTTC,CASSIYRGLTYNEQFF
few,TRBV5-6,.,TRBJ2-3,TGTGCCAGCAGCCCTGCTCCCGGACGCACAGATACGCAGTATTTT,CASSPAPGRTDTQYF
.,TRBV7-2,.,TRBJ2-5,TGTGCCAGCAGCTTAGTAGGTCCCCGGCAAGAGACCCAGTACTTC,CASSLVGPRQETQYF
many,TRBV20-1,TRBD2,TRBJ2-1,TGCAGTGCCAGGAATCCTAGCGGGAGTCTCTACAATGAGCAGTTCTTC,CSARNPSGSLYNEQFF
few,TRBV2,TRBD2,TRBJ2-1,TGTGCCAGCAGTGGCCTAGCGGGATTAAGTGAGCAGTTCTTC,CASSGLAGLSEQFF
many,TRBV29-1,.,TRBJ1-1,TGCAGCGGTTGGGGTGGCGATAACCAAGCTTTCTTT,CSGWGGDNQAFF
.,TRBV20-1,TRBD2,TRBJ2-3,TGCAGTGCCCGGGAGGTAAAGGCGGGAGGGCCTGGAGATACGCAGTATTTT,CSAREVKAGGPGDTQYF
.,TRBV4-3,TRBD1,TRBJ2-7,TGCGCCAGCAGCCTATCCGGGACAGGGTTTTACGAGCAGTACTTC,CASSLSGTGFYEQYF
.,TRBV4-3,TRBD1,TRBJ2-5,TGCGCCAGCAGCCCCTATACGGACAGGGAACAAGAGACCCAGTACTTC,CASSPYTDREQETQYF
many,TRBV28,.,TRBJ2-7,TGTGCCAGCAGTTTGCGGAGGGGGGTGGGCGAGCAGTACTTC,CASSLRRGVGEQYF
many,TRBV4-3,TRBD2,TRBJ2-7,TGCGCCAGCAGCCAAGATGGACTAGCGGTACCGGAGGAGCAGTACTTC,CASSQDGLAVPEEQYF
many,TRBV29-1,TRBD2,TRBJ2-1,TGCAGCGTTGCCGGGACTAGCAGAAATGAGCAGTTCTTC,CSVAGTSRNEQFF
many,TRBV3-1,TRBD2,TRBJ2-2,TGTGCCAGCAGCCTACATGGGGGAGGGGACACCGGGGAGCTGTTTTTT,CASSLHGGGDTGELFF
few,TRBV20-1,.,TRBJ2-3,TGCAGTGGGATTTTGTGGGACACAGATACGCAGTATTTT,CSGILWDTDTQYF
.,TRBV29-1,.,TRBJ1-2,TGCAGCGTTGTCACAGAACTGTATGGCTACACCTTC,CSVVTELYGYTF
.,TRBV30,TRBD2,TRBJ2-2,TGTGCCTGGACAGCACTAGCGAGTACCGGGGAGCTGTTTTTT,CAWTALASTGELFF
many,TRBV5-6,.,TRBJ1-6,TGTGCCAGCAGCTTGGAGGGTGTTGGATCACCCCTCCACTTT,CASSLEGVGSPLHF
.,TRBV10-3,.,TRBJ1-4,TGTGCCATCAGTGAGAAACAGGGTGAGGAAAAACTGTTTTTT,CAISEKQGEEKLFF
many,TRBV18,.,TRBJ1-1,TGTGCCAGCTCACCAACTGTCGCCTGGGGGAACACTGAAGCTTTCTTT,CASSPTVAWGNTEAFF
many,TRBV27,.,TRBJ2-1,TGTGCCAGCGGGACTTACAATGAGCAGTTCTTC,CASGTYNEQFF
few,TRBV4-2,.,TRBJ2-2,TGTGCCAGCAGCCAAGTGCGGATTACCACCGGGGAGCTGTTTTTT,CASSQVRITTGELFF
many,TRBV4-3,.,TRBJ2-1,TGCGCCAGCAGCCAAGAAGGGCTGAACAATGAGCAGTTCTTC,CASSQEGLNNEQFF
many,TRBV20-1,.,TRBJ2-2,TGCAGTGCTAGTAAAGCGGCCTGGACCGGGGAGCTGTTTTTT,CSASKAAWTGELFF
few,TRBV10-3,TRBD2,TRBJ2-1,TGTGCCATCAGTGGCCCCGGGACTAGCGCATACAATGAGCAGTTCTTC,CAISGPGTSAYNEQFF
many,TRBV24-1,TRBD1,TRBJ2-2,TGTGCCACCAGTACAGGGGGCCCCACCGGGGAGCTGTTTTTT,CATSTGGPTGELFF
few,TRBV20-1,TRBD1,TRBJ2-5,TGCAGTGCTAGAGATTGGGACAGGGTGATCCAAGAGACCCAGTACTTC,CSARDWDRVIQETQYF
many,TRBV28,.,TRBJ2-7,TGTGCCAGCAGCTTGGGGGGACAGCTATTCTACGAGCAGTACTTC,CASSLGGQLFYEQYF
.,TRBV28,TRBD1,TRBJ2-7,TGTGCCAGCGGGGACAGGGCTCCCTACGAGCAGTACTTC,CASGDRAPYEQYF
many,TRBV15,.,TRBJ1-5,TGTGCCACCGCTCTGGACAGACAGCCCCAGCATTTT,CATALDRQPQHF
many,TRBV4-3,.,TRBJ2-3,TGCGCCAGCAGGCCTGGGTTGCGGCTAGGACCCACAGATACGCAGTATTTT,CASRPGLRLGPTDTQYF
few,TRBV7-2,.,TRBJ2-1,TGTGCCAGCAGCTTAGTCAGGTGGACTAATGAGCAGTTCTTC,CASSLVRWTNEQFF
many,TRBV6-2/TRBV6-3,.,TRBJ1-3,TGTGCCAGCAGTTACGGACCGAGCTCTGGAAACACCATATATTTT,CASSYGPSSGNTIYF
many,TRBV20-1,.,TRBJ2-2,TGCAGTGCTAGAGGGATGGGGGAGCTGTTTTTT,CSARGMGELFF
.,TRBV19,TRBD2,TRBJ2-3,TGTGCCAGTAGCAACCACGCCGGGGGGGGCACAGATACGAAGTATTTT,CASSNHAGGGTDTKYF
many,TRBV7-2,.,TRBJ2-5,TGTGCCAGCAGCCCAGCGATGCGAGAGACCCAGTACTTC,CASSPAMRETQYF
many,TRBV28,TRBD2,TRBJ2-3,TGTGCCAGCAGTGTTTTCGAATCCGGACTAGCGGGCACAGATACGCAGTATTTT,CASSVFESGLAGTDTQYF
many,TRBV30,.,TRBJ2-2,TGTGCCTGGAGCGCGGGACCCCCTGGGGAGCTGTTTTTT,CAWSAGPPGELFF
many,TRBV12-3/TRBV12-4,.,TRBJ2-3,TGTGCCAGCAGTTTCTGGCCTACGCAGTATTTT,CASSFWPTQYF
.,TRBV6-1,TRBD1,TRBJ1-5,TGTGCCAGCATGCTGGCGAAGGGACAGGGTAACAATCAGCCCCAGCATTTT,CASMLAKGQGNNQPQHF
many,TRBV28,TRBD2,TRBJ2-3,TGTGCCAGCAGTCCACCGGGACTAGAGGGCTATTTT,CASSPPGLEGYF
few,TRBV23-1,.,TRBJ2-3,TGCGCCAGCACCCAAAACGGGGGGCGCGGCACAGATACGCAGTATTTT,CASTQNGGRGTDTQYF
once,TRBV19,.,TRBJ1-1,TGTGCCCGCTACAGTTTGAACACTGAAGCTTTCTTT,CARYSLNTEAFF
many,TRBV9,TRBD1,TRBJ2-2,TGTGCCAGCAGCGGGAGGACAGGGAAGTGGACCGGGGAGCTGTTTTTT,CASSGRTGKWTGELFF
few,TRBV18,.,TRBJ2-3,TGTGCCAGCTCACCAGAGGGCGATACGCAGTATTTT,CASSPEGDTQYF